Below, one TCR beta chain is given with its context. No antigen is known for it. This specimen comes from a study of response to subunit inactivated influenza vaccine. Study results and limitations: Authors suggested few new T cells are recruited by each seasonal influenza vaccination.

MiXCR was run by TCRdb on the RT-PCR reads, yielding one entry per CDR3 protein. Of around 530,000 distinct CDR3 sequences listed, 10% to 15% were seen once; the top ten hold roughly 10%. Germline V lookup: CDR1 SGHAT, CDR2 FQNNGV. The junction had 11 bases not matched to a gene; V was cut back by 9 bases and J by 4 bases. This CDR3 is built from 14 residues. V is TRBV11-2 and J is TRBJ2-7, with 8 bases that match TRBD2. The starting material was PBMCs from blood, obtained on the day of vaccination. This receptor was obtained from a man between 50 and 59 years old who received an inactivated influenza vaccine. The CDR3 region has the DNA TGTGCCAGTCAACCCGGGGGGGCTCAGTACGAGCAGTACTTC. Its translation: CASQPGGAQYEQYF.